Below, one T cell receptor (beta chain) is given with its context. This entry belongs to a study of shared clonotypes between healthy human individuals. Several immunoSEQ plates received, in even portions, the genomic DNA of each subset. The authors loaded around 190 ng DNA, tens of thousands of T cell genomes, into sorted-subset replicate PCRs. Data came from immunoSEQ multiplex PCR; TCRdb stores just in-frame clones and leaves some out. This table holds 2 million to 3 million clones, 90% to 95% found once. The sample was naive CD4+ T cells from PBMCs. Specified subset: CD45RA+ positively selected. The source of this sequence is a man aged 18 to 29 in good health. Some clones in this sample may be carry-over from other donors' samples.

This CDR3 reads CASSPGVRLAGEAQFF. The DNA of the CDR3 is TGTGCCAGCTCACCGGGGGTTCGACTAGCGGGAGAGGCGCAGTTCTTC. The gene calls are TRBV18 and TRBJ2-1, with 12 positions matching TRBD2. J lost 12 bases, V lost 3 bases, and 12 bases had no gene match. This CDR3 is built from 16 residues. CDR1 and CDR2 from the germline V gene are KGHSH and LQKENI.